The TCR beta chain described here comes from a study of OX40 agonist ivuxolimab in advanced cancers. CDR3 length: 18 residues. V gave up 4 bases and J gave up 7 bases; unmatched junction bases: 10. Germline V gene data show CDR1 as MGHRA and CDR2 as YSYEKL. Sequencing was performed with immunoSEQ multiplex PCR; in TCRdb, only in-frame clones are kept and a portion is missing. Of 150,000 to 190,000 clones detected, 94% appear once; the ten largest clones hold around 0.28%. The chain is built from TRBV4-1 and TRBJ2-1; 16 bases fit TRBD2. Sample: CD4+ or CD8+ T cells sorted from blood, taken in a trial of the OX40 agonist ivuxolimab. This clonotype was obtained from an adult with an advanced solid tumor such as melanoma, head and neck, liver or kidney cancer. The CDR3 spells CASSRGTSGRASGNEQFF. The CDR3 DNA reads TGCGCCAGCAGCCGAGGGACTAGCGGGAGGGCTTCGGGTAATGAGCAGTTCTTC.